Sequencing of this TCR beta chain was carried out in a study of blood T cell repertoires in COVID-19. On the study more broadly: T cells, B-cell-depleted T cells, or PBMCs supplied cDNA or gDNA.

Per the original data handling: Nucleated cell counts were estimated from reference gene primer amplification. Profiled with immunoSEQ multiplex PCR; TCRdb holds only in-frame clones, not every one. That table supplies the V and J calls and clone size; D and trimming were determined from the DNA. In the table there are roughly 480,000 clones, roughly 89% of which are singletons. The length of the CDR3 is 16 residues. Germline values: CDR1 MDHEN, CDR2 SYDVKM. The trim removed 5 bases at V and 8 bases at J, leaving 14 bases unmatched. Recruited during active infection, patients (from Seattle) were subsequently followed longitudinally.

Material: peripheral blood. The chain joins TRBV28 to TRBJ1-4; TRBD1 matches 7 bases. This clonotype originated in a man between 18 and 29 years old with COVID-19, enrolled during active disease. The CDR3 here is CASSPPGTASVEKLFF. In DNA form, the CDR3 reads TGTGCCAGCAGTCCTCCCGGGACAGCCTCTGTGGAAAAACTGTTTTTT.